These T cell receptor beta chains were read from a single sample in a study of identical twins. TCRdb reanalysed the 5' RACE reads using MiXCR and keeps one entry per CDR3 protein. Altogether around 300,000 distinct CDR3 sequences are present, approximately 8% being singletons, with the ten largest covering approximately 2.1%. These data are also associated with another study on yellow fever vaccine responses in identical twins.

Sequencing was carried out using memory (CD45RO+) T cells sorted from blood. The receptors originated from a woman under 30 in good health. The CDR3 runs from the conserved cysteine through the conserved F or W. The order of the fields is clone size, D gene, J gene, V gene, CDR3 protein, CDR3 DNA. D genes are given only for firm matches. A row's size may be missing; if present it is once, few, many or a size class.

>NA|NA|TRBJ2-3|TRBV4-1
CASSQEPFGTLASDTQYF
TGCGCCAGCAGCCAAGAGCCCTTTGGGACCCTAGCGTCAGATACGCAGTATTTT
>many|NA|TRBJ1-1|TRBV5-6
CASRWAGNTEAFF
TGTGCCAGCAGGTGGGCGGGGAACACTGAAGCTTTCTTT
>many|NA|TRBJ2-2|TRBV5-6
CASSQDRNTGELFF
TGTGCCAGCAGCCAGGACAGAAACACCGGGGAGCTGTTTTTT
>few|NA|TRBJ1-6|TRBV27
CASSSPGEYGSPLHF
TGTGCCAGCAGTTCTCCAGGAGAGTACGGTTCACCCCTCCACTTT
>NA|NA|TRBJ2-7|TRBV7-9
CASSLVDSPYEQYF
TGTGCCAGCAGCTTAGTGGACAGTCCCTACGAGCAGTACTTC
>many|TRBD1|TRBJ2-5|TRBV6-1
CASSRQGTGETQYF
TGTGCCAGCAGTCGACAGGGAACCGGAGAGACCCAGTACTTC
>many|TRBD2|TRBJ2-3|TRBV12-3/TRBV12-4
CASRAKPGLGGDTQYF
TGTGCCAGCAGGGCCAAACCGGGACTAGGTGGAGATACGCAGTATTTT
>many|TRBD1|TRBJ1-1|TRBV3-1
CASSPIQGGLNTEAFF
TGTGCCAGCAGCCCCATACAGGGGGGGCTAAACACTGAAGCTTTCTTT
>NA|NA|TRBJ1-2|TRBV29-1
CSVEVREGGYTF
TGCAGCGTTGAAGTTCGGGAGGGTGGCTACACCTTC
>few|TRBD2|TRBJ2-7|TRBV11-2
CASSLAGGGHYEQYF
TGTGCCAGCAGCTTAGCGGGAGGAGGGCACTACGAGCAGTACTTC
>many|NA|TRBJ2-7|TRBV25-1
CASSEYRRNYEQYF
TGTGCCAGCAGTGAATATCGGAGGAACTACGAGCAGTACTTC
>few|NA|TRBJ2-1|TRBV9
CASSVTGTLDNEQFF
TGTGCCAGCAGCGTGACCGGGACTCTGGACAATGAGCAGTTCTTC
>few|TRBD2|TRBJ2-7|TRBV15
CATSRVGTGTSGVGEQYF
TGTGCCACCAGCAGAGTCGGAACCGGGACTAGCGGGGTGGGGGAGCAGTACTTC
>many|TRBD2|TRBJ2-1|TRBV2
CASSLGTSGRFFNEQFF
TGTGCCAGCAGCCTCGGGACTAGCGGGAGATTTTTCAATGAGCAGTTCTTC
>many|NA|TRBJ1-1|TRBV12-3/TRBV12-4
CASSFERNTEAFF
TGTGCCAGCAGTTTTGAGAGGAACACTGAAGCTTTCTTT
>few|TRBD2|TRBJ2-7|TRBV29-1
CSVTHSSGIFLEQYF
TGCAGCGTTACCCATTCTAGCGGGATTTTCTTAGAGCAGTACTTC
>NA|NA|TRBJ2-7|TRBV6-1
CASSRGRWGTSKTYEQYF
TGTGCCAGCAGTCGGGGGCGGTGGGGCACCTCAAAGACCTACGAGCAGTACTTC
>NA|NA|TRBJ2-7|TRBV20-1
CSASQDYEQYF
TGCAGTGCTTCCCAGGATTACGAGCAGTACTTC
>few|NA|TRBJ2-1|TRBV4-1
CASSHPTRAGYNEQFF
TGCGCCAGCAGCCACCCGACTAGAGCAGGCTACAATGAGCAGTTCTTC
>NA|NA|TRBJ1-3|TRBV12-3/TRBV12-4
CASSLQVPRGNTIYF
TGTGCCAGCAGTTTACAGGTGCCCAGGGGAAACACCATATATTTT
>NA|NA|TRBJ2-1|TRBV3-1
CASSQGKRLVLEQFF
TGTGCCAGCAGCCAAGGAAAACGACTAGTGTTGGAGCAGTTCTTC
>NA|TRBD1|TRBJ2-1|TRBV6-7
CASSNPQVRPTGQISNEQFF
TGTGCCAGCAGTAACCCGCAGGTTCGACCGACAGGGCAAATATCGAATGAGCAGTTCTTC
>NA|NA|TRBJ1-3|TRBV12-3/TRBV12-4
CASSQLAGVGNTIYF
TGTGCCAGCAGCCAATTGGCAGGGGTTGGAAACACCATATATTTT
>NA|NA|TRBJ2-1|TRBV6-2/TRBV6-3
CASSQPTLGEQFF
TGTGCCAGCAGCCAACCCACCTTGGGTGAGCAGTTCTTC
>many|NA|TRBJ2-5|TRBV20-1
CSARSAGLDLETQYF
TGCAGTGCTAGAAGTGCGGGGCTAGACTTAGAGACCCAGTACTTC
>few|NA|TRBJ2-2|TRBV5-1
CASSLLGQNTGELFF
TGCGCCAGCAGCCTATTGGGACAGAACACCGGGGAGCTGTTTTTT
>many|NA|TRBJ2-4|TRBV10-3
CAISEGFLALAKNIQYF
TGTGCCATCAGTGAAGGATTTCTAGCCCTAGCCAAAAACATTCAGTACTTC
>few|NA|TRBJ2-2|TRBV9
CASSVDTAFTGELFF
TGTGCCAGCAGCGTAGACACAGCTTTCACCGGGGAGCTGTTTTTT
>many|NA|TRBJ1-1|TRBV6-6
CASSQNWNTEAFF
TGTGCCAGCAGCCAGAATTGGAACACTGAAGCTTTCTTT
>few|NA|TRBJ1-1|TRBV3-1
CASSQYGGGGTEAFF
TGTGCCAGCAGCCAGTATGGGGGTGGTGGGACTGAAGCTTTCTTT
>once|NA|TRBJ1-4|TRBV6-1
CASYRAWGEKLFF
TGTGCCAGTTACAGGGCATGGGGTGAAAAACTGTTTTTT
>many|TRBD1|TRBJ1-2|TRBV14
CASSGGGAGGYTF
TGTGCCAGCAGCGGAGGGGGCGCGGGTGGCTACACCTTC
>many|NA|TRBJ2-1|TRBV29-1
CSVGESSYNEQFF
TGCAGCGTTGGGGAAAGCTCCTACAATGAGCAGTTCTTC
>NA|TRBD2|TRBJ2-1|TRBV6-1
CASGLAGGTKEQFF
TGTGCCAGTGGACTAGCGGGAGGTACAAAAGAGCAGTTCTTC
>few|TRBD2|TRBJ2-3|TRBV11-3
CASSSSSGMENTQYF
TGTGCCAGCAGCTCCTCTAGCGGGATGGAAAATACGCAGTATTTT